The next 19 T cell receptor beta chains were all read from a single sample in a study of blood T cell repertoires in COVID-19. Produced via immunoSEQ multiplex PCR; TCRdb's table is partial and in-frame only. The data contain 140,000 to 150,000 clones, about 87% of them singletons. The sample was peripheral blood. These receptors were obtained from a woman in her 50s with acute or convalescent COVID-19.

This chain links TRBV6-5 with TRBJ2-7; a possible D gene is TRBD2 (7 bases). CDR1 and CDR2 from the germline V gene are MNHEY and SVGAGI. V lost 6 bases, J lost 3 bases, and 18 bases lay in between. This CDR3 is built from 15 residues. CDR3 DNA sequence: TGTGCCAGCAGGGGAGCGGGACAAGGTCTCTACGAGCAGTACTTC. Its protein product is CASRGAGQGLYEQYF.

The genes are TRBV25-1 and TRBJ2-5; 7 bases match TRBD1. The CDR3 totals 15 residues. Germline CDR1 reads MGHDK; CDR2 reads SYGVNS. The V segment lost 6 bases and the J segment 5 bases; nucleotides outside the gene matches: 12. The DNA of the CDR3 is TGTGCCAGCAGCGACGGCAGACAGGGATTGGAGACCCAGTACTTC. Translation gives CASSDGRQGLETQYF.

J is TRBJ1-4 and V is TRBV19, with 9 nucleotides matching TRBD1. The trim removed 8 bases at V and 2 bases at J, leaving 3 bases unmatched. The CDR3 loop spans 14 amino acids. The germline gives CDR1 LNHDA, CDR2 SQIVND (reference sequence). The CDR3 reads CASGTGSTNEKLFF. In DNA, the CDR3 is TGTGCCAGTGGGACAGGGTCCACTAATGAAAAACTGTTTTTT.

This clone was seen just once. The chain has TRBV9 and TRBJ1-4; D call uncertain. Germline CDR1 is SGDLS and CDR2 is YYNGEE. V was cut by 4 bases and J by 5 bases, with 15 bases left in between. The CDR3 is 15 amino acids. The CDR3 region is CASSTRILGNEKLFF. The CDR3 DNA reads TGTGCCAGCAGCACCCGTATACTCGGGAATGAAAAACTGTTTTTT. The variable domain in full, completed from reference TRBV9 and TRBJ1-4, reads DSGVTQTPKHLITATGQRVTLRCSPRSGDLSVYWYQQSLDQGLQFLIQYYNGEERAKGNILERFSAQQFPDLHSELNLSSLELGDSALYFCASSTRILGNEKLFFGSGTQLSVL.

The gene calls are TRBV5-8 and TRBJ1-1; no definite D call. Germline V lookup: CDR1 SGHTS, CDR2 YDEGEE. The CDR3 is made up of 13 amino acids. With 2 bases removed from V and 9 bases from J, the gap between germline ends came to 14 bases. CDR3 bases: TGTGCCAGCAGCTTTAGAGAGGGTTTGAAAGCTTTCTTT. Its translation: CASSFREGLKAFF. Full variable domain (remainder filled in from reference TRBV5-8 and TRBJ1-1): EAGVTQSPTHLIKTRGQQATLRCSPISGHTSVYWYQQALGLGLQFLLWYDEGEERNRGNFPPRFSGRQFPNYSSELNVNALELEDSALYLCASSFREGLKAFFGQGTRLTVV.

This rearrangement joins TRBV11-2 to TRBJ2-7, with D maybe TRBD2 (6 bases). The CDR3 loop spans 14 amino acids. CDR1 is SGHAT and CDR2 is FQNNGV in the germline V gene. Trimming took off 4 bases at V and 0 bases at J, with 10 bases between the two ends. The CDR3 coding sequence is TGTGCCAGCAGCTCAGAACTAGCCTCCTACGAGCAGTACTTC. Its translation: CASSSELASYEQYF.

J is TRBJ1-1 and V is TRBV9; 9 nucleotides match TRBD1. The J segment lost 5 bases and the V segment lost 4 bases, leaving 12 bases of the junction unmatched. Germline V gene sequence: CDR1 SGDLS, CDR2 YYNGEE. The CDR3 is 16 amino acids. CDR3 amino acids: CASSSGTGRRVTEAFF. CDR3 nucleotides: TGTGCCAGCAGCTCAGGGACAGGGCGACGAGTTACTGAAGCTTTCTTT.

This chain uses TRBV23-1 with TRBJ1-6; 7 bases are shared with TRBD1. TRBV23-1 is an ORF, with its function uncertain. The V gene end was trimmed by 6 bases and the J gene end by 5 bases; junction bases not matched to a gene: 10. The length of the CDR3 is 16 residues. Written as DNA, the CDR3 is TGCGCCAGCAGCCACACCAGGGACAGAGATAATTCACCCCTCCACTTT. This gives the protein CASSHTRDRDNSPLHF.

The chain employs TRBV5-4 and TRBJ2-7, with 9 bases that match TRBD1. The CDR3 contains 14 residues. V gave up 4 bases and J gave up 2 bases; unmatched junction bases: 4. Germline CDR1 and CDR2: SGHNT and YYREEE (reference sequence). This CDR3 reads CASSRDRVTYEQYF. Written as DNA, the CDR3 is TGTGCCAGCAGCCGGGACAGGGTTACCTACGAGCAGTACTTC.

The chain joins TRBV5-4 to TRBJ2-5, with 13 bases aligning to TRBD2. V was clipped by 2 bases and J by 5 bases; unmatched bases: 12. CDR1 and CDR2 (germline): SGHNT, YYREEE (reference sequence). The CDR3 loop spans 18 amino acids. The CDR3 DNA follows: TGTGCCAGCAGCTTCCCGGGACTAGCGGGAACGGGTAGGGAGACCCAGTACTTC. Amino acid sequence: CASSFPGLAGTGRETQYF.

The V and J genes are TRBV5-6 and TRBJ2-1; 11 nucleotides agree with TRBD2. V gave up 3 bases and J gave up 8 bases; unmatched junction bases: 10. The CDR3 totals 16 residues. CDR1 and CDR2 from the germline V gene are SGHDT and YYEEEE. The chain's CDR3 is CASSWDMTSGTDEQFF. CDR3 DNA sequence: TGTGCCAGCAGCTGGGACATGACTAGCGGGACCGATGAGCAGTTCTTC. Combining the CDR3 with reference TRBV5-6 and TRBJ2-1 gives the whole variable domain DAGVTQSPTHLIKTRGQQVTLRCSPKSGHDTVSWYQQALGQGPQFIFQYYEEEERQRGNFPDRFSGHQFPNYSSELNVNALLLGDSALYLCASSWDMTSGTDEQFFGPGTRLTVL.

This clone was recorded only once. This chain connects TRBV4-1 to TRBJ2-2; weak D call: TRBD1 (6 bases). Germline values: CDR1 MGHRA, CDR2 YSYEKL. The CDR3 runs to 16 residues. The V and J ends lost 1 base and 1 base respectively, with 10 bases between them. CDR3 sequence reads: CASSQGWGQNTGELFF. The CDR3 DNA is TGCGCCAGCAGCCAAGGGTGGGGACAGAACACCGGGGAGCTGTTTTTT.

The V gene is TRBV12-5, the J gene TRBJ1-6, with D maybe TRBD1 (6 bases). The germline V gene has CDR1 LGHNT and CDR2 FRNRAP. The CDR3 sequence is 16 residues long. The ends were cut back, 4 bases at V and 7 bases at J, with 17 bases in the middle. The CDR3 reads CASGSQDSQANSPLHF. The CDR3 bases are TGTGCTAGTGGTTCCCAGGACAGCCAGGCCAATTCACCCCTCCACTTT.

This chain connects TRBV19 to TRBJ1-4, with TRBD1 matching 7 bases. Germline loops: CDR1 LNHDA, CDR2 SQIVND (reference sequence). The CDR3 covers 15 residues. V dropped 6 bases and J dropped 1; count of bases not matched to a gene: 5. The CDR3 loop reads CASSDRVITNEKLFF. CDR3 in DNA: TGTGCCAGTAGCGACAGGGTGATAACTAATGAAAAACTGTTTTTT.

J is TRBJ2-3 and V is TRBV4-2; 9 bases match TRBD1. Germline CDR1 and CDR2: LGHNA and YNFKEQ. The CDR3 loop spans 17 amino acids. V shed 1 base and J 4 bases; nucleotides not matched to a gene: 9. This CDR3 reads CASSQARDRDRADTQYF. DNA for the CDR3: TGTGCCAGCAGCCAAGCCCGGGACAGGGATCGGGCAGATACGCAGTATTTT.

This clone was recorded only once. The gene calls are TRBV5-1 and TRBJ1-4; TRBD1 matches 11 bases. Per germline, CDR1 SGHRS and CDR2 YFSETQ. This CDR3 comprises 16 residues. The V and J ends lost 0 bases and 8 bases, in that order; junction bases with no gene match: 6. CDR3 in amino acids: CASSLELRDRGEKLFF. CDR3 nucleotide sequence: TGCGCCAGCAGCTTGGAGCTCCGGGACAGGGGGGAAAAACTGTTTTTT.

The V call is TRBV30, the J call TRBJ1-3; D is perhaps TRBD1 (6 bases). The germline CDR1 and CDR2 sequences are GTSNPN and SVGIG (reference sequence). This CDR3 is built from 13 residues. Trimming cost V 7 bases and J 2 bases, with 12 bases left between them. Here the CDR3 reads CAYSGAPGNTIYF. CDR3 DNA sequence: TGTGCCTACTCAGGGGCACCTGGAAACACCATATATTTT.

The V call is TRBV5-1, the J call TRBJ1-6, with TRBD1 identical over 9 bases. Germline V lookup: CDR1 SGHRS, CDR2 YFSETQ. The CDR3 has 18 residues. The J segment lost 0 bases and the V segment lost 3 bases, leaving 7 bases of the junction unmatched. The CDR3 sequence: CASSSRDRASSYNSPLHF. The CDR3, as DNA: TGCGCCAGCAGCTCTCGGGACAGGGCAAGCTCCTATAATTCACCCCTCCACTTT.

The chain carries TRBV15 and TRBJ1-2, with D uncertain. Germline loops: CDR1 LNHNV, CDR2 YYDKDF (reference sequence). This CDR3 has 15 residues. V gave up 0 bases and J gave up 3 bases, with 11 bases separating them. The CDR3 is CATSRDSLVYYGYTF. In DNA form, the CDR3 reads TGTGCCACCAGCAGAGATTCATTAGTCTACTATGGCTACACCTTC. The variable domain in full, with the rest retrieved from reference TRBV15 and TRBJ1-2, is DAMVIQNPRYQVTQFGKPVTLSCSQTLNHNVMYWYQQKSSQAPKLLFHYYDKDFNNEADTPDNFQSRRPNTSFCFLDIRSPGLGDTAMYLCATSRDSLVYYGYTFGSGTRLTVV.